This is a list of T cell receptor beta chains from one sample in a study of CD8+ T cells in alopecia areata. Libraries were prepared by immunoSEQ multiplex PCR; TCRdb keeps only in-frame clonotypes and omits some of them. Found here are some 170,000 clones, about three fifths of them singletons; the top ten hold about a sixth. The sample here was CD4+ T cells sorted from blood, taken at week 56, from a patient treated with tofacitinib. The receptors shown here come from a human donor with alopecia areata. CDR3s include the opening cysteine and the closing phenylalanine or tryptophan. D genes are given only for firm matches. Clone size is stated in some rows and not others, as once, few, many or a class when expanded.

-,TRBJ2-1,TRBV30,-,CAWSAQRISYNEQFF,TGTGCCTGGAGTGCCCAGCGTATCTCCTACAATGAGCAGTTCTTC
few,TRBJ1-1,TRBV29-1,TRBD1,CSVNRGALNTEAFF,TGCAGCGTAAACAGGGGGGCCTTGAACACTGAAGCTTTCTTT
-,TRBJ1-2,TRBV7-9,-,CASSLAKVGYTF,TGTGCCAGCAGCTTAGCAAAGGTCGGCTACACCTTC
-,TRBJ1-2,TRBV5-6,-,CASSDLRTSYGYTF,TGTGCCAGCAGCGACCTCCGGACAAGCTATGGCTACACCTTC
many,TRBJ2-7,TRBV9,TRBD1,CASSSRDRDEQYF,TGTGCCAGCAGCTCGCGGGACAGGGACGAGCAGTACTTC
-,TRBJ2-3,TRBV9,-,CASSERTDTQYF,TGTGCCAGCAGTGAGAGGACAGATACGCAGTATTTT
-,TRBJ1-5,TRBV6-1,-,CASREQGQPQHF,TGTGCCAGCAGAGAACAGGGTCAGCCCCAGCATTTT
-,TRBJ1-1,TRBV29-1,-,CSLGQRNTEAFF,TGCAGCCTAGGACAGCGGAACACTGAAGCTTTCTTT
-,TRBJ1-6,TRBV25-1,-,CASSEQGYNSPLHF,TGTGCCAGCAGTGAACAGGGCTATAATTCACCCCTCCACTTT
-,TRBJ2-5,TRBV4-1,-,CASSQAWAGGQETQYF,TGCGCCAGCAGCCAAGCCTGGGCCGGGGGCCAAGAGACCCAGTACTTC
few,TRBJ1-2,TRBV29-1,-,CSVEGDVRNYGYTF,TGCAGCGTTGAAGGGGACGTCAGGAACTATGGCTACACCTTC
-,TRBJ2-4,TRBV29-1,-,CSVLAEPPGKNIQYF,TGCAGCGTTTTGGCGGAGCCCCCGGGAAAAAACATTCAGTACTTC
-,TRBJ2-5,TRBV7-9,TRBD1,CASSKGTDQETQYF,TGTGCCAGCAGCAAAGGGACAGATCAAGAGACCCAGTACTTC
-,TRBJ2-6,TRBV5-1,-,CASTVVSGANVLTF,TGCGCCAGCACAGTCGTCTCTGGGGCCAACGTCCTGACTTTC
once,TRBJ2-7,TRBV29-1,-,CSAGGITSYEQYF,TGCAGCGCAGGTGGAATCACCTCCTACGAGCAGTACTTC
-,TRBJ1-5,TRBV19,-,CASSRFLGNQPQHF,TGTGCCAGTAGTAGGTTTCTTGGAAATCAGCCCCAGCATTTT
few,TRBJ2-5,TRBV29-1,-,CSVEPNQETQYF,TGCAGCGTTGAGCCGAACCAAGAGACCCAGTACTTC
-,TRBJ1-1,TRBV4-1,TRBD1,CASSRVGGGPEAFF,TGCGCCAGCAGCCGCGTGGGAGGGGGCCCTGAAGCTTTCTTT
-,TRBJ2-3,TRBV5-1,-,CASSWGTSTDTQYF,TGCGCCAGCAGCTGGGGGACTAGCACAGATACGCAGTATTTT
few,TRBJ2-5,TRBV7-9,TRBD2,CASSLGLGMGETQYF,TGTGCCAGCAGCTTGGGACTAGGAATGGGAGAGACCCAGTACTTC
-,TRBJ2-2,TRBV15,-,CATSAERGFTGELFF,TGTGCCACCAGCGCAGAAAGGGGGTTCACCGGGGAGCTGTTTTTT
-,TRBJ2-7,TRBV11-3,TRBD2,CASSPGLAANSYEQYF,TGTGCCAGCAGTCCGGGACTAGCGGCCAACTCCTACGAGCAGTACTTC
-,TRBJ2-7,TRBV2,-,CASSVYGYEQYF,TGTGCCAGCAGTGTTTACGGCTACGAGCAGTACTTC
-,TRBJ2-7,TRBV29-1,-,CSVRHPGAPGKGEQYF,TGCAGCGTCCGCCATCCCGGGGCGCCGGGAAAGGGCGAGCAGTACTTC